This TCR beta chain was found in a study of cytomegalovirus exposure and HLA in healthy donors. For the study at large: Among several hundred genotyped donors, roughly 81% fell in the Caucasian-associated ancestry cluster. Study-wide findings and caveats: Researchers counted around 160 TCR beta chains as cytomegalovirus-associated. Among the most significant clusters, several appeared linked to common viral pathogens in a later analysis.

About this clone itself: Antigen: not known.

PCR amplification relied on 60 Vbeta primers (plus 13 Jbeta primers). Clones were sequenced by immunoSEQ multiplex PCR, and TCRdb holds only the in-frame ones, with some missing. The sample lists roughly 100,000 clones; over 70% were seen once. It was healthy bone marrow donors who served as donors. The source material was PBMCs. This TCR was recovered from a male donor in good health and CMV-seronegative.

CDR3 amino acids: CASSGGTGRSGANVLTF. The DNA of the CDR3 is TGTGCCAGCAGCGGAGGGACAGGGAGGTCTGGGGCCAACGTCCTGACTTTC. The chain links TRBV7-3 to TRBJ2-6; 9 bases fit TRBD1. Germline CDR1 SGHTA, CDR2 FQGTGA. This CDR3 spans 17 amino acids. The V segment lost 5 bases and the J segment 1 base; nucleotides outside the gene matches: 6.